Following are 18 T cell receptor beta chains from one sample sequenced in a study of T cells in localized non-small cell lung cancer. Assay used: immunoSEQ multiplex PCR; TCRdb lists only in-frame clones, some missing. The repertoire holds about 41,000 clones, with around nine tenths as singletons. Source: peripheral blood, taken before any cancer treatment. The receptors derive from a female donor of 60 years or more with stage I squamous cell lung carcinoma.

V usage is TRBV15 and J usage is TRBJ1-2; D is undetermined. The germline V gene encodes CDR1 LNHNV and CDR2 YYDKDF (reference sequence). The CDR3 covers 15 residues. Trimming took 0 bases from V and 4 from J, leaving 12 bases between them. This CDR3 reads CATSRDWKTSYGYTF. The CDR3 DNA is TGTGCCACCAGCAGAGATTGGAAGACGAGCTATGGCTACACCTTC.

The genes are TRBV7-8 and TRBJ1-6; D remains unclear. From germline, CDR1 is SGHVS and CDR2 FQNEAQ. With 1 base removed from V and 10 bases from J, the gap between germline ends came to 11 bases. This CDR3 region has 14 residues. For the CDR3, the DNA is TGTGCCAGCAGCTTAGATCTCACGGGCTCACCCCTCCACTTT. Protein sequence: CASSLDLTGSPLHF.

The CDR3 here is CASRSGSTTDTQYF. The CDR3 DNA reads as TGTGCCAGCAGGAGCGGGAGTACTACAGATACGCAGTATTTT. The J gene is TRBJ2-3, the V gene TRBV2; 8 bases line up with TRBD2. Unmatched junction bases numbered 5, after V lost 6 bases and J lost 3 bases. CDR1 and CDR2 from the germline V gene are SNHLY and FYNNEI. The CDR3 covers 14 residues.

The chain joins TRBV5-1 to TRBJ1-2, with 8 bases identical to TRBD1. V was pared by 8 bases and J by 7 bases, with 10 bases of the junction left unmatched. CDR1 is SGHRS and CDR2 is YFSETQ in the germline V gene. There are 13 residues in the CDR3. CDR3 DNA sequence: TGCGCCAGTAGACAGGGGATTATAAGTGGCTACACCTTC. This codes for CASRQGIISGYTF.

The CDR3, as DNA: TGTGCCAGCAGCTTAGCGCGAACAGGGGGCGGACAAGAGACCCAGTACTTC. It codes for CASSLARTGGGQETQYF. J is TRBJ2-5 and V is TRBV7-8; 9 nucleotides line up with TRBD1. This CDR3 is 17 amino acids long. V lost 0 bases, J lost 2 bases, and 7 bases stayed unmatched. Per the germline V gene, CDR1 is SGHVS and CDR2 is FQNEAQ.

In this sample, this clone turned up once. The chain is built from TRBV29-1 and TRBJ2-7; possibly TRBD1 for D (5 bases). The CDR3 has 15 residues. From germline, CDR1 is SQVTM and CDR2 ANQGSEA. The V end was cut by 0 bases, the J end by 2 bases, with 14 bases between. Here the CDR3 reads CSVEDRIGATYEQYF. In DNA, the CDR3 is TGCAGCGTTGAAGATCGGATAGGGGCGACCTACGAGCAGTACTTC.

CDR3 in amino acids: CASSLDGTGIYNEQFF. DNA for the CDR3: TGTGCCAGCAGCTTAGATGGGACAGGGATCTACAATGAGCAGTTCTTC. The chain carries TRBV7-3 and TRBJ2-1; 9 bases agree with TRBD1. Germline CDR1 and CDR2: SGHTA and FQGTGA. V gave up 2 bases and J gave up 3 bases; unmatched junction bases: 5. The CDR3 has 16 amino acids. Supplemented by reference TRBV7-3 and TRBJ2-1, the full variable domain reads GAGVSQTPSNKVTEKGKYVELRCDPISGHTALYWYRQSLGQGPEFLIYFQGTGAADDSGLPNDRFFAVRPEGSVSTLKIQRTERGDSAVYLCASSLDGTGIYNEQFFGPGTRLTVL.

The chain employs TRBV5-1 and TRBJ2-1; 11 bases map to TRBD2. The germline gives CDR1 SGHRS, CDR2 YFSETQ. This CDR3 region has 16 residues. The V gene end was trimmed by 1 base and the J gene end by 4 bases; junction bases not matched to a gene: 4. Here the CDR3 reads CASSLSGTSGYNEQFF. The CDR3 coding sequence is TGCGCCAGCAGCTTGTCCGGGACTAGCGGATACAATGAGCAGTTCTTC.

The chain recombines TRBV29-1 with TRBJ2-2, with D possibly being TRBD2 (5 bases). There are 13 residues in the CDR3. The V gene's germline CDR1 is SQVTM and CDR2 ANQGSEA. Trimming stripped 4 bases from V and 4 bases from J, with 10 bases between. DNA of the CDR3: TGCAGCGTTGTCTCCCGGGGCACCGGGGAGCTGTTTTTT. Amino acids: CSVVSRGTGELFF.

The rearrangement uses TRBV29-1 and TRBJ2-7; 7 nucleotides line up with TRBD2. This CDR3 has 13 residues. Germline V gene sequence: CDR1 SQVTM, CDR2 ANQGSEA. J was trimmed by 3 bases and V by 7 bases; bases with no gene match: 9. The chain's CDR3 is CSAIAGTGYEQYF. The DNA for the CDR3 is TGCAGCGCCATAGCGGGTACGGGCTACGAGCAGTACTTC.

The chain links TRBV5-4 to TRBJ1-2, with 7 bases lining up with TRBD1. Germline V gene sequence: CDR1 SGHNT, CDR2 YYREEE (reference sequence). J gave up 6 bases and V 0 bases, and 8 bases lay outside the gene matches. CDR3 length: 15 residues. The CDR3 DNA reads TGTGCCAGCAGCTTGGCGCCCGACAGGGTCCATGGCTACACCTTC. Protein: CASSLAPDRVHGYTF.

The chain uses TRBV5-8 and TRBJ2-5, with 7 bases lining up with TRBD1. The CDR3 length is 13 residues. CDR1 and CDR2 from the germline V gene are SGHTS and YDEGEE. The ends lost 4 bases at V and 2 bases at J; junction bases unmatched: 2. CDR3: CASSLGQQETQYF. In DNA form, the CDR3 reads TGTGCCAGCAGCCTGGGACAGCAAGAGACCCAGTACTTC.

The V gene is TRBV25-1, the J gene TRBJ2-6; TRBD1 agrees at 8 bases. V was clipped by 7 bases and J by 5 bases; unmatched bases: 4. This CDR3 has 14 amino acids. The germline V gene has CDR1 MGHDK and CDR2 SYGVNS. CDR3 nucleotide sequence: TGTGCCAGCACTGGACAGGGTAGGGCCAACGTCCTGACTTTC. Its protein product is CASTGQGRANVLTF.

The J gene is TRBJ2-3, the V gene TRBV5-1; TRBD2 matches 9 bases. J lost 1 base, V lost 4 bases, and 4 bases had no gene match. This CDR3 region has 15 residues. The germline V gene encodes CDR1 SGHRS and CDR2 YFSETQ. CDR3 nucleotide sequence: TGCGCCAGCAGCCCACGACTAGCGGGCACAGATACGCAGTATTTT. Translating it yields CASSPRLAGTDTQYF.

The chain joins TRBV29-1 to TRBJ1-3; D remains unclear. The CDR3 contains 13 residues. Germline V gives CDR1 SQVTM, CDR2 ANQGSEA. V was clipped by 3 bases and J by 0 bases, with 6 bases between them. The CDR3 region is CSVDKVSGNTIYF. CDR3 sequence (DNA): TGCAGCGTTGATAAGGTCTCTGGAAACACCATATATTTT.

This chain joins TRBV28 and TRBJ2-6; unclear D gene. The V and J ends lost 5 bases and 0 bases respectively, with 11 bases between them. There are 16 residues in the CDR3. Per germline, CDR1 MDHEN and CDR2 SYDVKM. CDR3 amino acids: CASSTRPGSGANVLTF. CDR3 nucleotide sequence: TGTGCCAGCAGTACAAGACCCGGCTCTGGGGCCAACGTCCTGACTTTC.

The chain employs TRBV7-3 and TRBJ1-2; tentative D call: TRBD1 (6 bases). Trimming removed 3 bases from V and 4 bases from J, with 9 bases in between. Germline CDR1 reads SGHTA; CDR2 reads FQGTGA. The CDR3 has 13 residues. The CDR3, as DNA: TGTGCCAGCAGCTTGACAGGCGGCTATGGCTACACCTTC. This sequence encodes CASSLTGGYGYTF. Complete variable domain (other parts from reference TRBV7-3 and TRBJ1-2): GAGVSQTPSNKVTEKGKYVELRCDPISGHTALYWYRQSLGQGPEFLIYFQGTGAADDSGLPNDRFFAVRPEGSVSTLKIQRTERGDSAVYLCASSLTGGYGYTFGSGTRLTVV.

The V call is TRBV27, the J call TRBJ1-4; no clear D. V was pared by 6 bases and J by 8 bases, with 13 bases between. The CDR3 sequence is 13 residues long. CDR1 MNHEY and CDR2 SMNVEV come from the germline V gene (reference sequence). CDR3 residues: CASRVLRGEKLFF. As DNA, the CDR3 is TGTGCCAGCAGGGTGTTAAGAGGGGAAAAACTGTTTTTT.